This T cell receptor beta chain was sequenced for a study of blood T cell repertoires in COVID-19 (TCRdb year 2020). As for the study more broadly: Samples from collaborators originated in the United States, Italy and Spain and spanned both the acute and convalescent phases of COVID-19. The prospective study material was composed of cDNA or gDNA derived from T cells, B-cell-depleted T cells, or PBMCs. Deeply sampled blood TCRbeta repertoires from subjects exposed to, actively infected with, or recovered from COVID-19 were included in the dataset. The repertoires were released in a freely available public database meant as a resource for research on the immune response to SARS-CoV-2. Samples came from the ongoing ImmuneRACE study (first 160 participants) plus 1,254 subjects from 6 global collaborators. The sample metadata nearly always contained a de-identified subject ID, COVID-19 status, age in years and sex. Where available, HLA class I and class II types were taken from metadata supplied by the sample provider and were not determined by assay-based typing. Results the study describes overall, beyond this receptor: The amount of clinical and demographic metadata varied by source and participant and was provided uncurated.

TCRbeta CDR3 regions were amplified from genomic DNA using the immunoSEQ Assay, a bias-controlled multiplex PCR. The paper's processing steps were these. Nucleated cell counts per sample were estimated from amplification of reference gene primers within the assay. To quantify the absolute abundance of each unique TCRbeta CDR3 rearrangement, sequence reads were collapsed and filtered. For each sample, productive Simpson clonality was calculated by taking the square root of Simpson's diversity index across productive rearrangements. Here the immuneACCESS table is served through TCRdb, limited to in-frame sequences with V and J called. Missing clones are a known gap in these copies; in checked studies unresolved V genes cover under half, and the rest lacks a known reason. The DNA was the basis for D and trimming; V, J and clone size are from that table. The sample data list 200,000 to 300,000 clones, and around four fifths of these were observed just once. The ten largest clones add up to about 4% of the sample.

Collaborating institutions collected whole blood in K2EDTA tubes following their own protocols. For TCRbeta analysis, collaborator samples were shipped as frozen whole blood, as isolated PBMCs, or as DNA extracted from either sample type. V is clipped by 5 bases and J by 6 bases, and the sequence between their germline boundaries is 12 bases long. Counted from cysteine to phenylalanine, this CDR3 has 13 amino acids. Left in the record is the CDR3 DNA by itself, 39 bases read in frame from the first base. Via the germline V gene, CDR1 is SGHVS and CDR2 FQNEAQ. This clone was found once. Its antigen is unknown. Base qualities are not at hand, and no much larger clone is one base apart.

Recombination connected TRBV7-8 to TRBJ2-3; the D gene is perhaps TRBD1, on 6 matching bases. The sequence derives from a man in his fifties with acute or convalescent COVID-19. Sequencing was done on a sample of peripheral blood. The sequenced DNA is TGTGCCAGCAGCGCACAGGGTCAGGATACGCAGTATTTT. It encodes CASSAQGQDTQYF.